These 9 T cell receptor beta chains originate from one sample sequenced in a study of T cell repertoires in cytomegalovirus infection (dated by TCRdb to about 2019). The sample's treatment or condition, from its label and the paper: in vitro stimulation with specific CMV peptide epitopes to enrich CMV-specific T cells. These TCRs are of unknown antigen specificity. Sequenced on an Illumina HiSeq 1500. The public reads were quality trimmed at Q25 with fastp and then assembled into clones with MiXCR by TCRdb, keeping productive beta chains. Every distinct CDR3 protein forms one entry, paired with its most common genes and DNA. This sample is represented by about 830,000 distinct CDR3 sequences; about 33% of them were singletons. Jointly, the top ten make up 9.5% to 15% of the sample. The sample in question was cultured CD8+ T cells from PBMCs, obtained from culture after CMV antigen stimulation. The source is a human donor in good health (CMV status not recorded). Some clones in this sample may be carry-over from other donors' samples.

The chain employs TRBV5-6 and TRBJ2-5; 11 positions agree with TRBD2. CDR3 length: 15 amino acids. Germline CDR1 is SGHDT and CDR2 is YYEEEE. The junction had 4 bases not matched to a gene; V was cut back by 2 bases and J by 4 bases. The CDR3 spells CASSFTSGGSETQYF. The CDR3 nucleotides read TGTGCCAGCAGCTTCACTAGCGGGGGTTCAGAGACCCAGTACTTC.

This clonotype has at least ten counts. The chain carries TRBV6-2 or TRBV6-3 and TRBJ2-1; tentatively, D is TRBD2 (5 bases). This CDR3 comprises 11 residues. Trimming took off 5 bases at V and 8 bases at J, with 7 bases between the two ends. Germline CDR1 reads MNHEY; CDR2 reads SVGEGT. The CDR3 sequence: CASSHGDEQFF. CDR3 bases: TGTGCCAGCAGTCACGGGGATGAGCAGTTCTTC.

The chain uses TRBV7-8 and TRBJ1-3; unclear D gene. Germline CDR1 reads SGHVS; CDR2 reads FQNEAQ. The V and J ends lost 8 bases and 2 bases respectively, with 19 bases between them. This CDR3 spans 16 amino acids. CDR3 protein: CASLLGKTGTGNTIYF. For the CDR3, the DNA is TGTGCCAGCTTACTAGGGAAAACTGGGACTGGAAACACCATATATTTT.

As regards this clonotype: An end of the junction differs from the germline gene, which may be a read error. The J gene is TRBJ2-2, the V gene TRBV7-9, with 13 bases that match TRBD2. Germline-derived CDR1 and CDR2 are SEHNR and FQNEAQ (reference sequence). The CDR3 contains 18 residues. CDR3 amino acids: CASSLRVLAGGNTGELCF. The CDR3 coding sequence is TGTGCCAGCAGCTTGCGTGTACTAGCGGGGGGGAACACCGGGGAGCTGTGTTTT.

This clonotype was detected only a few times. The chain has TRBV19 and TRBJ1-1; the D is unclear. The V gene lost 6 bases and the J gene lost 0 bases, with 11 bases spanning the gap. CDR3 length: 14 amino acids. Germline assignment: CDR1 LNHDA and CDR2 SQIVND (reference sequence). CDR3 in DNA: TGTGCCAGTAGGTCGGAGGGCCTGAACACTGAAGCTTTCTTT. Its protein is CASRSEGLNTEAFF.

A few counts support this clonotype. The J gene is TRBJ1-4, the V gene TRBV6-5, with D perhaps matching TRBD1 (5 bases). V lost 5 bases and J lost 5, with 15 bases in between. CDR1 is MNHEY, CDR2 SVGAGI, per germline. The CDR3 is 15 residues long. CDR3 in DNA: TGTGCCAGCAGTAGCAGGGACGGATTGAATGAAAAACTGTTTTTT. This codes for CASSSRDGLNEKLFF.

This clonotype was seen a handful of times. The CDR3 sequence: CASSLNRDSNTEAFF. CDR3 nucleotide sequence: TGTGCCAGCTCACTAAACAGGGACTCGAACACTGAAGCTTTCTTT. This chain connects TRBV18 to TRBJ1-1, with a possible D match to TRBD1 (6 bases). V was trimmed by 4 bases and J by 1 base, leaving 13 bases between them. Germline CDR1 is KGHSH and CDR2 is LQKENI. This CDR3 is 15 amino acids long.

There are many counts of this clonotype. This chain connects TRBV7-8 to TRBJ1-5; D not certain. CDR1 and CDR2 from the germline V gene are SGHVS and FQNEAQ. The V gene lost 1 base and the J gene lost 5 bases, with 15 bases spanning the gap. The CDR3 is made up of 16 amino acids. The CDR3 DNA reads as TGTGCCAGCAGCTTAGGGCGGAATGGGGTGGATCAGCCCCAGCATTTT. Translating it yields CASSLGRNGVDQPQHF.

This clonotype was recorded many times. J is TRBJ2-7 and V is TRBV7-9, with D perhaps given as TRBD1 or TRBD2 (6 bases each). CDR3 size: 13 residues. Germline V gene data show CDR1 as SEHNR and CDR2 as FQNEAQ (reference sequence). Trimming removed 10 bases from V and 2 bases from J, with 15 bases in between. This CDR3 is CATRGAPTYEQYF. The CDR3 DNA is TGTGCCACGAGGGGGGCACCCACCTACGAGCAGTACTTC.